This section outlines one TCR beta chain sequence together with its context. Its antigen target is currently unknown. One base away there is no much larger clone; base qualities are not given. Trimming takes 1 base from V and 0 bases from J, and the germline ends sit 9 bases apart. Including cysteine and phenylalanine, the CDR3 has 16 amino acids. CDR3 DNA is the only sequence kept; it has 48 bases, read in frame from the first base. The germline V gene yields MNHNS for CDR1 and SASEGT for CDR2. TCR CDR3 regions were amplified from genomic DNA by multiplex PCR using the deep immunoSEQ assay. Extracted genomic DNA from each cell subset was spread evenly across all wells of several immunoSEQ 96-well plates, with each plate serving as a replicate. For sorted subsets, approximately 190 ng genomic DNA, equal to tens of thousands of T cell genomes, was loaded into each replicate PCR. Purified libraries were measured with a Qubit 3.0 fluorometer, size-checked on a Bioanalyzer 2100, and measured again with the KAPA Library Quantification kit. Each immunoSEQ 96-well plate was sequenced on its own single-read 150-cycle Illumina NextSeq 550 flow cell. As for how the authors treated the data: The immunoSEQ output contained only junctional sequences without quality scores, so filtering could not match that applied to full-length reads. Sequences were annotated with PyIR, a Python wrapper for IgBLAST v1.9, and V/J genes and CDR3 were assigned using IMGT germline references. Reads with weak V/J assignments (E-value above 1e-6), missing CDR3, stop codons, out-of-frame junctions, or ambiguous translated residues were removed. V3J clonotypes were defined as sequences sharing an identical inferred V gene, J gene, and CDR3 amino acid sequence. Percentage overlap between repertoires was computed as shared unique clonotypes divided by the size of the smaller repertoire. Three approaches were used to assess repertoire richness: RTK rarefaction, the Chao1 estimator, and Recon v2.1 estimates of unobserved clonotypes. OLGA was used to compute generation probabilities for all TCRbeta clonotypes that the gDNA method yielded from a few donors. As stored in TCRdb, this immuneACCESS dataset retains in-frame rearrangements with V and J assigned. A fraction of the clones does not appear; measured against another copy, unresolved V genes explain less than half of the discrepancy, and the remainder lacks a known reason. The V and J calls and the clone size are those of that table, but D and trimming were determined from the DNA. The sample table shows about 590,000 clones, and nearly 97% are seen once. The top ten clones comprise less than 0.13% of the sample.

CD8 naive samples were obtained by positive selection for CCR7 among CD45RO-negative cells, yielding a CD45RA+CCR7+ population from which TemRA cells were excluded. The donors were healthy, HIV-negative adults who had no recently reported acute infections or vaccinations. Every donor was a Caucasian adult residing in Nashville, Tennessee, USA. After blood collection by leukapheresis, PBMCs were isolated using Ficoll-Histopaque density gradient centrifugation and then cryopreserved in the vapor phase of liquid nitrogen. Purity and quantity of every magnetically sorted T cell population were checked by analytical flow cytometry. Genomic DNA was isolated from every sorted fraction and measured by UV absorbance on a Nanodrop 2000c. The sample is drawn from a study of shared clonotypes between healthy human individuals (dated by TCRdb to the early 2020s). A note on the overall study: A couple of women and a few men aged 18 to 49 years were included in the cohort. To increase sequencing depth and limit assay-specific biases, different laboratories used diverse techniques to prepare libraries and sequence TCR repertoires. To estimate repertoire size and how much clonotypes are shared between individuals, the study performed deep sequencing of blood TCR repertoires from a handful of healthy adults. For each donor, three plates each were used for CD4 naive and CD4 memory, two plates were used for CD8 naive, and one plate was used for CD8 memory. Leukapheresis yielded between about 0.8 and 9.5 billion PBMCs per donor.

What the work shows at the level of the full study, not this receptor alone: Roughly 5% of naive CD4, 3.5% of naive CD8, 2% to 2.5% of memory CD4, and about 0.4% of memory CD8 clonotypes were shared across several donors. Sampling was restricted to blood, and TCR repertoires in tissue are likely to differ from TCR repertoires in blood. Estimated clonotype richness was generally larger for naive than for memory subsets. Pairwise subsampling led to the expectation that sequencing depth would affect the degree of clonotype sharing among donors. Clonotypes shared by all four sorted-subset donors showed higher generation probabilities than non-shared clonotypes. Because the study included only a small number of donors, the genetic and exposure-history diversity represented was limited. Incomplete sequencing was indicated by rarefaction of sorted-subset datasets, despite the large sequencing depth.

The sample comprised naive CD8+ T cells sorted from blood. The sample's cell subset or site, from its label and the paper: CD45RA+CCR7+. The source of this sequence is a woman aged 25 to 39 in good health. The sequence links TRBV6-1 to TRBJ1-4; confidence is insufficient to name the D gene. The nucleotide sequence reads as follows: TGTGCCAGCAGTGAAGGGCATTTCGCAACTAATGAAAAACTGTTTTTT. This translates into CASSEGHFATNEKLFF.